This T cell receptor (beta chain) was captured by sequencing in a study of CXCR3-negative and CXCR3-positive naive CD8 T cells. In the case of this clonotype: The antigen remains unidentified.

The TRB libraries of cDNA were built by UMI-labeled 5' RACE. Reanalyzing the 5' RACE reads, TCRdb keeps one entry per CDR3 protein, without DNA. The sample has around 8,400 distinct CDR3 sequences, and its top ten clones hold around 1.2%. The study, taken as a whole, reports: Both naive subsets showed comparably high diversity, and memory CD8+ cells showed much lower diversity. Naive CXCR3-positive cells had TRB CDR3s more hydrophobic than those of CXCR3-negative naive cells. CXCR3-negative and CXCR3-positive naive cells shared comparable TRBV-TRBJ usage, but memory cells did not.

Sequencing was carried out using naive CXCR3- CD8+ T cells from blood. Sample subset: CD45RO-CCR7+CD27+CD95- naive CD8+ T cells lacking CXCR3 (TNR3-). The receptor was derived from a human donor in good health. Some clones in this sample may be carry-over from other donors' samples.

The CDR3 protein is CASSSDRSSYNEQFF. The chain uses TRBV28 and TRBJ2-1. The CDR3 has 15 amino acids. Germline values: CDR1 MDHEN, CDR2 SYDVKM.